This T cell receptor beta chain was sequenced for a study of blood T cell repertoires in COVID-19. About the research overall: Material from acute and convalescent COVID-19 was sourced from the United States, Italy and Spain. PBMCs, B-cell-depleted T cells, or T cells were the source of the cDNA or gDNA that made up the material.

The germline gives CDR1 SGHDT, CDR2 YYEEEE. J lost 0 bases, V lost 4 bases, and 3 bases had no gene match. This CDR3 has 14 amino acids. Methods used by the authors: Scientists estimated how many nucleated cells there were by amplifying reference gene primers. The data were produced by immunoSEQ multiplex PCR, yet TCRdb's version contains in-frame clones alone and is incomplete. V and J calls and clone size are as listed in that table; D and trimming were resolved from the DNA. The data contain about 130,000 clones, around 73% of them singletons. The receptor was isolated from a man in his 60s who had recovered from COVID-19. The chain has TRBV5-6 and TRBJ1-1; 7 bases fit TRBD1. The sample consisted of peripheral blood. DNA for the CDR3: TGTGCCAGCAGCAGGGGACAGCTGAACACTGAAGCTTTCTTT. Amino acids: CASSRGQLNTEAFF.